The next 20 T cell receptor beta chains were all read from a single sample in a study of identical twins. MiXCR, applied by TCRdb to the 5' RACE reads, yields one record per CDR3 protein. The data show a few hundred thousand distinct CDR3 sequences, with over 9.5% seen just once and approximately 11% held by the top ten. Sequencing was performed on memory T cells sorted from blood. These TCRs come from a man aged 50 or older in good health.

The table lists this clonotype with a few counts. This sequence joins TRBV5-1 and TRBJ2-7; D gene unclear. V was clipped by 1 base and J by 1 base, with 6 bases between them. From germline, CDR1 is SGHRS and CDR2 YFSETQ. The CDR3 loop spans 13 amino acids. The CDR3 DNA follows: TGCGCCAGCAGCTTGCCACAGTCCTACGAGCAGTACTTC. This translates into CASSLPQSYEQYF.

The CDR3 sequence: CASSGGPGQGFGGYTF. DNA of the CDR3: TGTGCCAGCAGCGGAGGACCGGGACAGGGGTTCGGGGGCTACACCTTC. This chain uses TRBV5-6 with TRBJ1-2; 10 nucleotides agree with TRBD1. The V and J ends lost 4 bases and 8 bases, in that order; junction bases with no gene match: 14. This CDR3 spans 16 amino acids. CDR1 SGHDT and CDR2 YYEEEE come from the germline V gene.

This clonotype was counted many times. This chain uses TRBV7-6 with TRBJ1-2; tentative D call: TRBD1 (5 bases). Trimming pared 4 bases from V and 8 bases from J, leaving 14 bases between. Germline lookup yields CDR1 SGHVS and CDR2 FNYEAQ. This CDR3 has 13 amino acids. CDR3 region: CASSSRGDRGYTF. DNA for the CDR3: TGTGCCAGCAGCTCCCGGGGGGATCGGGGCTACACCTTC.

The chain is built from TRBV4-2 and TRBJ2-7; D may be TRBD1 (6 bases). There are 15 residues in the CDR3. V was shortened by 0 bases and J by 6 bases, with 15 bases between the two germline ends. Germline loops: CDR1 LGHNA, CDR2 YNFKEQ. The DNA for the CDR3 is TGTGCCAGCAGCCAAGATCTCCGGAACAGGGCCGAGCAGTACTTC. This codes for CASSQDLRNRAEQYF.

This clonotype was seen only a few times. The V gene is TRBV19, the J gene TRBJ2-7, with TRBD1 matching over 7 bases. The germline gives CDR1 LNHDA, CDR2 SQIVND (reference sequence). The CDR3 runs 13 residues. Unmatched junction bases numbered 9, after V lost 6 bases and J lost 7 bases. CDR3 in amino acids: CASSETGVREQYF. CDR3 sequence (DNA): TGTGCCAGTAGCGAAACAGGGGTCCGGGAGCAGTACTTC.

The V and J genes are TRBV7-9 and TRBJ2-1; 8 nucleotides align to TRBD2. Germline assignment: CDR1 SEHNR and CDR2 FQNEAQ (reference sequence). This CDR3 spans 15 amino acids. V lost 4 bases, J lost 9 bases, and 11 bases stayed unmatched. The CDR3 bases are TGTGCCAGCAGCTCACGGACTAGCTTGAGACGTGAGCAGTTCTTC. It encodes CASSSRTSLRREQFF.

V gene TRBV10-3 combines with J gene TRBJ1-2; 7 bases are shared with TRBD1. The trim removed 2 bases at V and 4 bases at J, leaving 7 bases unmatched. The CDR3 extends over 15 amino acids. Germline V lookup: CDR1 ENHRY, CDR2 SYGVKD. The CDR3 nucleotides are TGTGCCATCAGTGAGGAATTTCAGGGGGGCTATGGCTACACCTTC. Its translation is CAISEEFQGGYGYTF.

This clonotype was picked up many times. V usage is TRBV27 and J usage is TRBJ1-1; TRBD1 aligns across 8 bases. J lost 5 bases, V lost 4 bases, and 6 bases had no gene match. This CDR3 has 14 amino acids. Germline lookup yields CDR1 MNHEY and CDR2 SMNVEV (reference sequence). CDR3 amino acids: CASSSQGAGTEAFF. The CDR3 DNA follows: TGTGCCAGCAGTTCTCAGGGGGCAGGGACTGAAGCTTTCTTT.

This clonotype was recorded at least ten times. The V gene is TRBV28, the J gene TRBJ2-7; 8 nucleotides match TRBD2. CDR1 and CDR2 (germline): MDHEN, SYDVKM. Losses at the gene ends were 6 bases for V and 4 bases for J; bases not matched to a gene: 14. The CDR3 contains 16 residues. The CDR3 DNA reads TGTGCCAGCAGGGGGGCTAGCGGGCATCTACTGTACGAGCAGTACTTC. Its translation is CASRGASGHLLYEQYF.

This clonotype was seen only a few times. The gene calls are TRBV5-1 and TRBJ1-5; 7 nucleotides agree with TRBD1. This CDR3 comprises 15 residues. Losses at the gene ends were 0 bases for V and 3 bases for J; bases not matched to a gene: 3. The germline CDR1 and CDR2 sequences are SGHRS and YFSETQ. CDR3 sequence reads: CASSLEGQPNQPQHF. The CDR3 region has the DNA TGCGCCAGCAGCTTGGAGGGACAGCCCAATCAGCCCCAGCATTTT.

This clonotype was counted at least ten times. The gene calls are TRBV28 and TRBJ2-7, with D tentatively TRBD2 (6 bases). Germline V gene lookup returns CDR1 MDHEN and CDR2 SYDVKM. The CDR3 is made up of 12 amino acids. The germline V and J ends were trimmed by 8 bases and 2 bases, with 10 bases remaining between them. The CDR3 bases are TGTGCCAGCCTAGCGTTCACCTACGAGCAGTACTTC. Its protein is CASLAFTYEQYF.

The V and J genes are TRBV10-3 and TRBJ2-5, with 9 bases aligning to TRBD2. Germline V gives CDR1 ENHRY, CDR2 SYGVKD. The J segment lost 5 bases and the V segment lost 10 bases, leaving 11 bases of the junction unmatched. The CDR3 contains 14 residues. The CDR3 loop reads CATTGTSLMETQYF. The CDR3 DNA reads as TGTGCCACCACCGGGACTAGCTTGATGGAGACCCAGTACTTC.

Turning to this clonotype: Given a much more abundant clone one base away, this may be a read error. CDR3 bases: TGCGCCAGCAGCCCAGGAATGACAGGGGTGTTTGCAGATACGCAGTATTTT. Residues: CASSPGMTGVFADTQYF. The J gene is TRBJ2-3, the V gene TRBV5-1, with 8 nucleotides matching TRBD1. Germline V gene lookup returns CDR1 SGHRS and CDR2 YFSETQ. J gave up 4 bases and V 4 bases, and 14 bases lay outside the gene matches. This CDR3 is 17 amino acids long.

This clonotype turned up a few times. The CDR3: CASSLGGLQNSPLHF. The CDR3 nucleotides are TGTGCCAGCAGTTTGGGGGGACTGCAAAATTCACCCCTCCACTTT. V is TRBV28 and J is TRBJ1-6; a possible D gene is TRBD1 (5 bases). Germline loops: CDR1 MDHEN, CDR2 SYDVKM. This CDR3 is 15 amino acids long. V was trimmed by 3 bases and J by 7 bases, leaving 13 bases between them.

The rearrangement uses TRBV19 and TRBJ1-3, with D hard to call. V was pared by 5 bases and J by 5 bases, with 7 bases between. Germline CDR1 LNHDA, CDR2 SQIVND (reference sequence). The CDR3 has 12 residues. CDR3 bases: TGTGCCAGTAGTGGCAGCCGAAACACCATATATTTT. It translates to CASSGSRNTIYF. Full variable domain (remainder filled in from reference TRBV19 and TRBJ1-3): DGGITQSPKYLFRKEGQNVTLSCEQNLNHDAMYWYRQDPGQGLRLIYYSQIVNDFQKGDIAEGYSVSREKKESFPLTVTSAQKNPTAFYLCASSGSRNTIYFGEGSWLTVV.

The chain employs TRBV5-1 and TRBJ2-1; 10 bases are a match to TRBD2. The CDR3 totals 15 residues. V trimming: 2 bases; J trimming: 9 bases; junction bases outside the gene matches: 8. Per the germline V gene, CDR1 is SGHRS and CDR2 is YFSETQ. The DNA of the CDR3 is TGCGCCAGCAGCTTATCTAGCGGGAGCGGTGGTGAGCAGTTCTTC. This codes for CASSLSSGSGGEQFF.

This clonotype was detected ten times or more. The chain joins TRBV20-1 to TRBJ2-3, with 12 bases that match TRBD2. Germline V gives CDR1 DFQATT, CDR2 SNEGSKA (reference sequence). V was pared by 2 bases and J by 2 bases, with 2 bases of the junction left unmatched. CDR3 length: 15 amino acids. The CDR3 nucleotides read TGCAGTGCTAGAAGGACTAGCGGGACCACAGATACGCAGTATTTT. It yields the protein CSARRTSGTTDTQYF.

V is TRBV20-1 and J is TRBJ2-3, with TRBD2 matching over 13 bases. With V trimmed by 3 bases and J by 1 base, 4 bases remained unmatched. CDR1 is DFQATT, CDR2 SNEGSKA, per germline (reference sequence). This CDR3 is 16 amino acids long. CDR3 amino acids: CSASSGTSGGTDTQYF. DNA of the CDR3: TGCAGTGCTAGCTCCGGGACTAGCGGGGGCACAGATACGCAGTATTTT.

The rearrangement links TRBV7-8 to TRBJ1-1; D not resolved. The CDR3 is 15 amino acids. V was trimmed by 4 bases and J by 1 base, leaving 13 bases between them. CDR1 and CDR2 from the germline V gene are SGHVS and FQNEAQ. The CDR3 region is CASSYRASPNTEAFF. The CDR3, as DNA: TGTGCCAGCAGCTACCGGGCCTCTCCGAACACTGAAGCTTTCTTT.

Worth noting for this clonotype: With a much larger clone just one base away, this may be a read error. V and J are TRBV5-1 and TRBJ1-1; no reliable D call. Germline lookup yields CDR1 SGHRS and CDR2 YFSETQ. This CDR3 spans 16 amino acids. The V end lost 3 bases, the J end lost 5 bases, and 20 bases lay between the germline ends. CDR3 residues: CASSSKMDPDLTEAFF. CDR3 DNA sequence: TGCGCCAGCAGCTCAAAAATGGACCCCGATTTGACTGAAGCTTTCTTT.